This T cell receptor beta chain was sequenced in a study of T cell repertoires in cytomegalovirus infection. Notes on this clonotype: Its specificity is not known.

Findings and caveats of the study: HLA-C-restricted CMV-specific TCR beta clonotypes were dominant in the ex vivo response.

TCRdb re-called the reads through MiXCR, storing one row per CDR3 protein. In the table there are about 490,000 distinct CDR3 sequences, 16% of which are singletons. Trimming took off 8 bases at V and 0 bases at J, with 14 bases between the two ends. The CDR3 contains 14 residues. The V call is TRBV5-3, the J call TRBJ1-2, with D maybe TRBD1 (6 bases). TRBV5-3 is an ORF, and what it does is uncertain. What was sequenced was CD8+ T cells from PBMCs. This clonotype originated in a human donor in good health (CMV status not recorded). Some clones in this sample may be carry-over from other donors' samples. The CDR3 reads CASSEDRANYGYTF. DNA of the CDR3: TGTGCCAGCAGCGAGGACAGAGCTAACTATGGCTACACCTTC.